The 6 T cell receptor beta chains below all came from one sample that was sequenced in a study of blood T cell repertoires in COVID-19. Sequencing used immunoSEQ multiplex PCR; TCRdb keeps in-frame clones, though not all of them. This table holds 250,000 to 350,000 clones, around four fifths found once. What was sequenced was peripheral blood. The receptors shown here come from a woman between 50 and 59 years old with acute or convalescent COVID-19.

The chain joins TRBV9 to TRBJ2-3; possibly TRBD1 for D (8 bases). Trimming took 3 bases from V and 4 from J, leaving 18 bases between them. Germline loops: CDR1 SGDLS, CDR2 YYNGEE. CDR3 length: 16 residues. The CDR3 here is CASSEGVQGGADTQYF. DNA of the CDR3: TGTGCCAGCAGCGAGGGCGTACAGGGGGGGGCAGATACGCAGTATTTT.

The genes are TRBV5-4 and TRBJ1-4; 8 bases fit TRBD1. Germline-derived CDR1 and CDR2 are SGHNT and YYREEE (reference sequence). V shed 4 bases and J 0 bases; nucleotides not matched to a gene: 11. The CDR3 is made up of 18 amino acids. CDR3 in amino acids: CASSIGQGERSTNEKLFF. As DNA, the CDR3 is TGTGCCAGCAGCATCGGACAGGGTGAGAGGTCAACTAATGAAAAACTGTTTTTT.

The chain carries TRBV7-2 and TRBJ2-4; 8 nucleotides align to TRBD1. With V trimmed by 5 bases and J by 3 bases, 12 bases remained unmatched. Germline lookup yields CDR1 SGHTA and CDR2 FQGNSA. The CDR3 is 17 amino acids. CDR3 nucleotide sequence: TGTGCCAGCAGCAAACGTAGGACAGGGAACGACAAAAACATTCAGTACTTC. As protein: CASSKRRTGNDKNIQYF.

The chain has TRBV7-3 and TRBJ1-2, with TRBD1 matching 8 bases. The CDR3 length is 15 residues. V was pared by 5 bases and J by 8 bases, with 13 bases of the junction left unmatched. The germline gives CDR1 SGHTA, CDR2 FQGTGA. The CDR3 DNA follows: TGTGCCAGCAGCCCACGAAGCGGACAGGGAGAAGGCTACACCTTC. The encoded protein is CASSPRSGQGEGYTF.

The DNA of the CDR3 is TGTGCCAGCAGCCAAAACCACAGGGAAAATCAGCCCCAGCATTTT. This encodes CASSQNHRENQPQHF. This rearrangement joins TRBV5-6 to TRBJ1-5, with a tentative D call TRBD1 (6 bases). The CDR3 is 15 amino acids. The germline gives CDR1 SGHDT, CDR2 YYEEEE. Trimming cost V 4 bases and J 4 bases, with 15 bases left between them.

The chain links TRBV18 to TRBJ2-6, with 9 bases matching TRBD1. The V segment lost 5 bases and the J segment 5 bases; nucleotides outside the gene matches: 4. Looked up from germline, CDR1 is KGHSH and CDR2 is LQKENI. The CDR3 runs 15 residues. CDR3 amino acids: CASSSTGGWANVLTF. The CDR3 DNA reads as TGTGCCAGCTCATCTACAGGGGGCTGGGCCAACGTCCTGACTTTC.